Listed below are T cell receptor beta chains from one sample, sequenced in a study of Tregs in tolerant kidney transplant recipients. Sequencing was performed with immunoSEQ multiplex PCR; in TCRdb, only in-frame clones are kept and a portion is missing. The sample consists of roughly 120,000 clones, about 90% of them appearing once. Sequenced sample: CD4+ T cells from blood. The origin of the receptors is a human donor in good health. Each CDR3 is given with its conserved first and last residue. A D gene is named only where the DNA matches it firmly. Not every row has a clone size; where given, it reads once, few, many or a size class.

clone_size,j_call,d_call,v_call,cdr3_nt,cdr3_aa
-,TRBJ2-5,-,TRBV5-1,TGCGCCAGCAGCTCGGGCTCTCAGGAGACCCAGTACTTC,CASSSGSQETQYF
-,TRBJ2-7,-,TRBV5-1,TGCGCCAGCAGCTCTCTTAAGGGCCCTTACGAGCAGTACTTC,CASSSLKGPYEQYF
few,TRBJ1-1,-,TRBV9,TGTGCCAGCAGCGTAGGACGGGGGAACACTGAAGCTTTCTTT,CASSVGRGNTEAFF
-,TRBJ2-5,-,TRBV6-1,TGTGCCAGCAGTGGACCGGGACACGGGAAGGAGACCCAGTACTTC,CASSGPGHGKETQYF
-,TRBJ2-5,TRBD2,TRBV2,TGTGCCAGCAGTTATAGCGGGGGACCTCAAGAGACCCAGTACTTC,CASSYSGGPQETQYF
-,TRBJ1-1,TRBD1,TRBV5-6,TGTGCCAGCAGCTGGGACAGGAATAAGAACACTGAAGCTTTCTTT,CASSWDRNKNTEAFF
-,TRBJ2-7,-,TRBV19,TGTGCCAGTAGTCCGGGACGGGGCATCAACGAGCAGTACTTC,CASSPGRGINEQYF
-,TRBJ1-1,-,TRBV5-8,TGTGCCAGCAGCTTGGTTGGGGGTATGAACACTGAAGCTTTCTTT,CASSLVGGMNTEAFF
-,TRBJ2-3,TRBD2,TRBV18,TGTGCCAGCTCACCAGGGACTAGCGGGAGAAGGTCAGATACGCAGTATTTT,CASSPGTSGRRSDTQYF
-,TRBJ2-7,-,TRBV10-3,TGTGCCATCAGTGGGGGAACTTACGAGCAGTACTTC,CAISGGTYEQYF
-,TRBJ2-6,-,TRBV11-2,TGTGCCAGCAGCTCCCCGGGACGGAGAGGCTCTGGGGCCAACGTCCTGACTTTC,CASSSPGRRGSGANVLTF
-,TRBJ2-5,-,TRBV4-1,TGCGCCAGCAGCCAAGGAAAACCGGCGGGGAGACAAGAGACCCAGTACTTC,CASSQGKPAGRQETQYF
few,TRBJ2-2,-,TRBV5-4,TGTGCCAGCAGCTTGGGGCAGGGGCCGATTACCGGGGAGCTGTTTTTT,CASSLGQGPITGELFF
-,TRBJ1-3,-,TRBV18,TGTGCCAGCTCCCCTTCTGGAAACACCATATATTTT,CASSPSGNTIYF
-,TRBJ2-5,TRBD2,TRBV29-1,TGCAGCGGAGGGAGGGGAAGAGAGACCCAGTACTTC,CSGGRGRETQYF
once,TRBJ2-2,TRBD1,TRBV5-1,TGCGCCAGCAGCCCCGGACAGGGGAACACCGGGGAGCTGTTTTTT,CASSPGQGNTGELFF
-,TRBJ2-5,-,TRBV7-3,TGTGCCAGCAGCCCGGGACCTTCCGAGGGGACCCAGTACTTC,CASSPGPSEGTQYF
-,TRBJ2-5,-,TRBV6-5,TGTGCCAGCAGTTACTCGACGGAGACCCAGTACTTC,CASSYSTETQYF
-,TRBJ1-3,-,TRBV11-2,TGTGCCAGCAGCCGCAGGGGAGGAAACACCATATATTTT,CASSRRGGNTIYF
-,TRBJ2-5,-,TRBV2,TGTGCCAGCAGTTCGGATATGACTGGGGGAGAGACCCAGTACTTC,CASSSDMTGGETQYF
once,TRBJ2-7,-,TRBV11-2,TGTGCCAGCAGCGGAGACTTAATCCGAGGGGAGCAGTACTTC,CASSGDLIRGEQYF
-,TRBJ1-5,-,TRBV19,TGTGCCAGTAGTATAGATCTCGGGACACATAGCAATCAGCCCCAGCATTTT,CASSIDLGTHSNQPQHF
-,TRBJ1-5,TRBD1,TRBV6-1,TGTGCCAGCAGTGACGAAACAGGGGGCGATCAGCCCCAGCATTTT,CASSDETGGDQPQHF
-,TRBJ1-1,TRBD1,TRBV5-5,TGTGCCAGCACCAAGGGACAGCCGAACACTGAAGCTTTCTTT,CASTKGQPNTEAFF
-,TRBJ2-7,-,TRBV7-3,TGTGCACGGGGGCAGACCTCCTACGAGCAGTACTTC,CARGQTSYEQYF
-,TRBJ2-5,TRBD1,TRBV6-5,TGTGCCAGCAGTTTTGGGACAGCATTCCAAGAGACCCAGTACTTC,CASSFGTAFQETQYF
-,TRBJ2-5,TRBD1,TRBV11-3,TGTGCCAGCAGCCCCGGACAGGAACAAGAGACCCAGTACTTC,CASSPGQEQETQYF
-,TRBJ2-1,TRBD2,TRBV4-1,TGCGCCAGCAGCCAAGACCTAGCGGGGGGTAGGGTCTACAATGAGCAGTTCTTC,CASSQDLAGGRVYNEQFF
-,TRBJ1-5,-,TRBV7-9,TGTGCCAGCAGCTTAGGCCAAAGCAATCAGCCCCAGCATTTT,CASSLGQSNQPQHF